These 13 T cell receptor beta chains were sequenced from one sample in a study of shared clonotypes between healthy human individuals. Using immunoSEQ multiplex PCR, the repertoire was profiled, and TCRdb retains in-frame clones only, with some absent. The sample carries about 460,000 clones, approximately 71% recorded once. The sequenced sample was PBMCs. Receptor source: a woman aged 40 to 50 in good health. Some clones in this sample may be carry-over from other donors' samples.

This chain links TRBV27 with TRBJ2-3; 9 bases agree with TRBD2. This CDR3 region has 17 residues. Looked up from germline, CDR1 is MNHEY and CDR2 is SMNVEV (reference sequence). With 2 bases clipped from V and 8 bases from J, the junction kept 14 bases outside the gene matches. The CDR3: CASSLEALREGRGTQYF. CDR3 coding DNA: TGTGCCAGCAGTTTAGAGGCCCTGCGGGAGGGCAGGGGTACGCAGTATTTT.

This chain joins TRBV5-5 and TRBJ2-1; 8 bases agree with TRBD1. The CDR3 totals 15 residues. Germline CDR1 reads SGHKS; CDR2 reads YYEKEE (reference sequence). J was trimmed by 7 bases and V by 6 bases; bases with no gene match: 12. DNA of the CDR3: TGTGCCAGCACAATGAGCACAGGGGGTGGGAATGAGCAGTTCTTC. This encodes CASTMSTGGGNEQFF. Full variable domain (outside the CDR3, taken from reference TRBV5-5 and TRBJ2-1): DAGVTQSPTHLIKTRGQQVTLRCSPISGHKSVSWYQQVLGQGPQFIFQYYEKEERGRGNFPDRFSARQFPNYSSELNVNALLLGDSALYLCASTMSTGGGNEQFFGPGTRLTVL.

This clone was seen only once. J is TRBJ2-7 and V is TRBV5-1; unclear D gene. V was cut by 1 base and J by 1 base, with 12 bases left in between. Looked up from germline, CDR1 is SGHRS and CDR2 is YFSETQ. The CDR3 length is 15 residues. This chain's CDR3 is CASSLRSVGSYEQYF. The CDR3 bases are TGCGCCAGCAGCTTGCGAAGCGTGGGGTCCTACGAGCAGTACTTC.

The chain combines TRBV5-1 with TRBJ2-1; the D gene is possibly TRBD2 (6 bases). Germline assignment: CDR1 SGHRS and CDR2 YFSETQ. The CDR3 is 15 residues long. V was clipped by 1 base and J by 7 bases, with 15 bases between them. Here the CDR3 reads CASSLLAAGGNEQFF. The DNA of the CDR3 is TGCGCCAGCAGCTTGCTCGCTGCTGGGGGGAATGAGCAGTTCTTC.

This chain connects TRBV6-6 to TRBJ2-3, with D possibly TRBD1 on 5 matching bases. Germline assignment: CDR1 MNHNY and CDR2 SVGAGI (reference sequence). Trimming shortened V by 10 bases and J by 6 bases, and 17 bases separated the two germline ends. This CDR3 has 13 amino acids. The CDR3 loop is CATHHSPGDTQYF. CDR3 DNA: TGTGCCACCCATCACTCTCCAGGGGATACGCAGTATTTT.

This clone was found once. The chain is built from TRBV27 and TRBJ2-7; maybe TRBD1 (5 bases). The germline V gene has CDR1 MNHEY and CDR2 SMNVEV (reference sequence). With 0 bases removed from V and 6 bases from J, the gap between germline ends came to 9 bases. The CDR3 has 13 residues. CDR3 region: CASSLSGASEQYF. Here the CDR3 DNA reads TGTGCCAGCAGTTTATCAGGGGCTTCCGAGCAGTACTTC.

V and J are TRBV19 and TRBJ2-2; TRBD2 matches 9 bases. The ends lost 3 bases at V and 7 bases at J; junction bases unmatched: 6. CDR3 size: 15 residues. Per the germline V gene, CDR1 is LNHDA and CDR2 is SQIVND (reference sequence). CDR3 DNA: TGTGCCAGTAGTATTGTAGCGGGAGCGGGCGGGGAGCTGTTTTTT. Its protein product is CASSIVAGAGGELFF.

This clone was counted once. This rearrangement joins TRBV9 to TRBJ1-1; D is uncertain. Germline V gene lookup returns CDR1 SGDLS and CDR2 YYNGEE. CDR3 length: 14 residues. Trimming removed 0 bases at V and 0 bases at J, with 6 bases between. This CDR3 reads CASSVVEVNTEAFF. The DNA for the CDR3 is TGTGCCAGCAGCGTAGTCGAGGTGAACACTGAAGCTTTCTTT.

The chain employs TRBV16 and TRBJ1-5; the match to TRBD1 covers 7 bases. The CDR3 is made up of 15 amino acids. Germline loops: CDR1 KGHSY, CDR2 FQNENV. The junction had 8 bases not matched to a gene; V was cut back by 4 bases and J by 5 bases. The CDR3 is CASSPTGRPDQPQHF. The CDR3 coding sequence is TGTGCCAGCAGCCCGACAGGGCGGCCCGATCAGCCCCAGCATTTT.

The chain carries TRBV6-6 and TRBJ2-5; no clear D gene. This CDR3 region has 16 residues. Trimming left V 2 bases short and J 0 bases short, with 13 bases between. Germline-derived CDR1 and CDR2 are MNHNY and SVGAGI (reference sequence). The CDR3 sequence is CASSYLRAGHQETQYF. The CDR3 bases are TGTGCCAGCAGTTACCTAAGGGCAGGCCACCAAGAGACCCAGTACTTC.

The chain recombines TRBV28 with TRBJ2-5; D remains ambiguous. Germline lookup yields CDR1 MDHEN and CDR2 SYDVKM. The CDR3 runs 13 residues. V was cut by 6 bases and J by 7 bases, with 15 bases left in between. CDR3 loop: CASSRSSVGTQYF. The CDR3 nucleotides read TGTGCCAGCAGCCGAAGCTCCGTCGGGACCCAGTACTTC. Variable domain in full (rest from reference TRBV28 and TRBJ2-5): DVKVTQSSRYLVKRTGEKVFLECVQDMDHENMFWYRQDPGLGLRLIYFSYDVKMKEKGDIPEGYSVSREKKERFSLILESASTNQTSMYLCASSRSSVGTQYFGPGTRLLVL.

A remark on this clone: The junction departs from germline at one end; a sequencing error may be responsible. The chain is built from TRBV29-1 and TRBJ2-1; D gene uncertain. The CDR3 length is 13 residues. CDR1 and CDR2 (germline): SQVTM, ANQGSEA. CDR3 residues: CSVEEVAETFSLF. The CDR3 DNA reads TGCAGCGTTGAAGAAGTCGCAGAGACGTTTTCTCTCTTC.

V and J are TRBV6-5 and TRBJ2-7; 7 nucleotides align to TRBD1. The CDR3 spans 16 residues. J gave up 3 bases and V 0 bases, and 8 bases lay outside the gene matches. Germline V lookup: CDR1 MNHEY, CDR2 SVGAGI. Here the CDR3 reads CASSYSLDRAHYEQYF. For the CDR3, the DNA is TGTGCCAGCAGTTACTCTCTTGACAGGGCCCACTACGAGCAGTACTTC.